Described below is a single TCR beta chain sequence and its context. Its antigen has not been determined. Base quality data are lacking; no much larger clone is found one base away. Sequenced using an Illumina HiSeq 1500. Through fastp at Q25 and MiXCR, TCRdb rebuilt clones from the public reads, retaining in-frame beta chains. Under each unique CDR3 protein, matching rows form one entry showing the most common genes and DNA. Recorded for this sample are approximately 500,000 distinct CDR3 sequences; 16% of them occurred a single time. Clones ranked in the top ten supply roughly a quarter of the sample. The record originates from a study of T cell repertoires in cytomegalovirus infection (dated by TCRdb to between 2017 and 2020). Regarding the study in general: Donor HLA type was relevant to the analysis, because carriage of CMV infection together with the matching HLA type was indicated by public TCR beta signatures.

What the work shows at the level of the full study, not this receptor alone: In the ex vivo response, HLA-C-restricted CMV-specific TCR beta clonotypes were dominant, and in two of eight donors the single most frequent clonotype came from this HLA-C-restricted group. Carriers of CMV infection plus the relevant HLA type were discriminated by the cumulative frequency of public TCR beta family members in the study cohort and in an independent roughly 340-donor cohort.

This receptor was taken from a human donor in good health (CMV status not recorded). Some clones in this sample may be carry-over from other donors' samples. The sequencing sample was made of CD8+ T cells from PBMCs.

This receptor carries the CDR3 CASSFSSGSSTDTQYF. The nucleotide sequence is given as TGTGCCAGCAGTTTCTCTAGCGGGTCTAGCACAGATACGCAGTATTTT. This chain is built from TRBV28 and TRBJ2-3, with 8 bases matching TRBD2. At the junction V is shortened by 3 bases and J by 0 bases; bases outside the gene matches: 5. The CDR3, from cysteine to phenylalanine, totals 16 residues. The retained sequence is limited to the CDR3, 48 bases, with the frame set at the first base. As encoded in the germline V gene, CDR1 is MDHEN while CDR2 is SYDVKM.